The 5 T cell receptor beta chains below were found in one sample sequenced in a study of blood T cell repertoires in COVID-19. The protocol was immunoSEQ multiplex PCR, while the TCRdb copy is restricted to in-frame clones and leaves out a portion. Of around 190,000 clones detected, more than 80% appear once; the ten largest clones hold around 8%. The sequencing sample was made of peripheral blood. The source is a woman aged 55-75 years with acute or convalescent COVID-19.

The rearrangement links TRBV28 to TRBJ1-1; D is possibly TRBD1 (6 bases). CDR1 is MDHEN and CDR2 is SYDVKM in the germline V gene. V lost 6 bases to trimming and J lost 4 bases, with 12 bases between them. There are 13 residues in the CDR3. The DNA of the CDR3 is TGTGCCAGCAGCAGACAGGTATTCACTGAAGCTTTCTTT. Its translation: CASSRQVFTEAFF.

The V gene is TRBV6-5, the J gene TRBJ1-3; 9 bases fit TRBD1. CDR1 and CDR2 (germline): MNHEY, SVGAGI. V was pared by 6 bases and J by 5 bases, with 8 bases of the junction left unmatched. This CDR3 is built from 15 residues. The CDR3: CASRVGTGWRNTIYF. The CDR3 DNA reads TGTGCCAGCAGGGTCGGGACAGGGTGGAGAAACACCATATATTTT.

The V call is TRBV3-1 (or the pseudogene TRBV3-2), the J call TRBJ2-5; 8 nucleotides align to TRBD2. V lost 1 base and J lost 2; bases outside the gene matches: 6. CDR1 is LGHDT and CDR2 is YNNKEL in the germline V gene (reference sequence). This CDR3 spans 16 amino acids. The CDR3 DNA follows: TGTGCCAGCAGCCAAGTTCGGCTAGCGGGTCAAGAGACCCAGTACTTC. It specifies CASSQVRLAGQETQYF.

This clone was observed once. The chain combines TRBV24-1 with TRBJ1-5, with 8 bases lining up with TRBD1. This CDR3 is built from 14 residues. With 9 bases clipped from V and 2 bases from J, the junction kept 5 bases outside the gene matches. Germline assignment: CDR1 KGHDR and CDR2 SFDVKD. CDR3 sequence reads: CATGQGAGNQPQHF. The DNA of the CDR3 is TGTGCCACCGGCCAGGGGGCGGGCAATCAGCCCCAGCATTTT.

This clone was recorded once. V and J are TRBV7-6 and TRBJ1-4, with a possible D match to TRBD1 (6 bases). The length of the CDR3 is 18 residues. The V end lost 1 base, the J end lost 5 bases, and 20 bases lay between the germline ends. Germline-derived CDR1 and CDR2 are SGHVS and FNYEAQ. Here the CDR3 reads CASSLVSSLTGANEKLFF. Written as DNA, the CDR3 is TGTGCCAGCAGCTTAGTCTCCTCGCTGACAGGAGCAAATGAAAAACTGTTTTTT. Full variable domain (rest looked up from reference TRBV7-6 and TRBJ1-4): GAGVSQSPRYKVTKRGQDVALRCDPISGHVSLYWYRQALGQGPEFLTYFNYEAQQDKSGLPNDRFSAERPEGSISTLTIQRTEQRDSAMYRCASSLVSSLTGANEKLFFGSGTQLSVL.